This is a list of T cell receptor beta chains from one sample in a study of early stage breast cancer tumors. The data were produced by immunoSEQ multiplex PCR, yet TCRdb's version contains in-frame clones alone and is incomplete. The data show under 35,000 clones, with just under 85% seen just once and 9% to 9.5% held by the top ten. The sample taken for sequencing was blood. Receptor source: a person in their fifties with breast cancer. Both conserved end residues are part of each CDR3. D genes are given only for firm matches. A clone size is listed for some rows: how often the clone was seen (once, few, many), or a class if it is expanded.

. | TRBJ2-7 | TRBV19 | . | CASSRGLGGEQYF | TGTGCCAGTAGTAGGGGCCTCGGTGGCGAGCAGTACTTC
. | TRBJ1-4 | TRBV19 | . | CASSPPQGTSNEKLFF | TGTGCCAGTAGCCCCCCCCAGGGAACCTCTAATGAAAAACTGTTTTTT
. | TRBJ2-4 | TRBV18 | . | CASSPSRSQDIQYF | TGTGCCAGCTCACCGTCCAGAAGCCAAGACATTCAGTACTTC
. | TRBJ2-3 | TRBV9 | . | CASSPERATDTQYF | TGTGCCAGCAGCCCGGAGAGGGCCACAGATACGCAGTATTTT
few | TRBJ1-5 | TRBV6-5 | TRBD1 | CASSYGQGINQPQHF | TGTGCCAGCAGTTACGGACAGGGTATCAATCAGCCCCAGCATTTT
. | TRBJ2-4 | TRBV6-6 | . | CASSWEAKNIQYF | TGTGCCAGCAGTTGGGAAGCCAAAAACATTCAGTACTTC
once | TRBJ2-7 | TRBV30 | . | CAWKPWGSIYEQYF | TGTGCCTGGAAGCCGTGGGGGTCCATTTACGAGCAGTACTTC
medium-sized | TRBJ2-2 | TRBV14 | . | CASSQRRVGAGELFF | TGTGCCAGCAGCCAACGTAGGGTAGGGGCCGGGGAGCTGTTTTTT
. | TRBJ2-5 | TRBV10-2 | . | CASSEYTGQVTQYF | TGCGCCAGCAGTGAGTACACAGGTCAAGTGACCCAGTACTTC
. | TRBJ1-1 | TRBV18 | . | CASSRRIRELNTEAFF | TGTGCCAGCTCACGGAGAATAAGAGAACTGAACACTGAAGCTTTCTTT
few | TRBJ2-7 | TRBV5-1 | TRBD1 | CASSVGGQGAYEQYF | TGCGCCAGCTCAGTCGGGGGACAGGGGGCCTACGAGCAGTACTTC
. | TRBJ2-3 | TRBV7-3 | . | CASSLVGQDTQYF | TGTGCCAGCAGCTTAGTAGGCCAAGATACGCAGTATTTT
. | TRBJ2-5 | TRBV7-8 | . | CAGTVIQETQYF | TGTGCCGGAACAGTAATCCAAGAGACCCAGTACTTC
. | TRBJ1-1 | TRBV5-6 | . | CASSYWAGSEAFF | TGTGCCAGCAGCTATTGGGCAGGATCTGAAGCTTTCTTT
once | TRBJ2-1 | TRBV5-4 | TRBD1 | CASSLNPRTGAGNEQFF | TGTGCCAGCAGCTTGAATCCTAGGACAGGGGCGGGCAATGAGCAGTTCTTC
. | TRBJ2-3 | TRBV6-5 | . | CASSPCRDTQYF | TGTGCCAGCAGTCCTTGCCGAGATACGCAGTATTTT
. | TRBJ1-3 | TRBV4-2 | . | CASSQDPGLTGNTIYF | TGTGCCAGCAGCCAAGATCCGGGGCTAACTGGAAACACCATATATTTT
. | TRBJ2-1 | TRBV5-4 | . | CASSHSGNSYNEQFF | TGTGCCAGCAGTCATAGTGGAAACTCCTACAATGAGCAGTTCTTC
. | TRBJ2-1 | TRBV10-3 | TRBD2 | CAISVPFSGRATGYNEQFF | TGTGCCATCAGTGTCCCCTTTAGCGGGAGGGCCACGGGGTACAATGAGCAGTTCTTC
once | TRBJ1-5 | TRBV19 | . | CASKNSGLGPQHF | TGTGCCAGTAAGAACAGTGGGTTAGGGCCCCAGCATTTT
. | TRBJ2-7 | TRBV9 | TRBD1 | CASSVEAGGYEQYF | TGTGCCAGCAGCGTAGAGGCAGGGGGCTACGAGCAGTACTTC
. | TRBJ2-7 | TRBV18 | . | CASSPDGTPYEQYF | TGTGCCAGCTCACCAGACGGGACACCGTACGAGCAGTACTTC
few | TRBJ2-1 | TRBV7-3 | TRBD2 | CASSAGERASYNEQFF | TGTGCCAGCAGCGCGGGGGAGCGGGCCTCCTACAATGAGCAGTTCTTC
. | TRBJ1-4 | TRBV7-2 | TRBD1 | CASSLLGGGDEKLFF | TGTGCCAGCAGCTTATTAGGGGGCGGGGATGAAAAACTGTTTTTT
. | TRBJ1-3 | TRBV5-1 | . | CASSLVPGSGNTIYF | TGCGCCAGCAGCTTGGTGCCGGGCTCTGGAAACACCATATATTTT
. | TRBJ1-2 | TRBV19 | . | CASSLINYGYTF | TGTGCCAGTAGTCTCATTAACTATGGCTACACCTTC
. | TRBJ1-5 | TRBV19 | TRBD1 | CASSRDRGGNQPQHF | TGTGCCAGTAGTAGAGACAGGGGGGGCAATCAGCCCCAGCATTTT
. | TRBJ1-1 | TRBV6-1 | . | CASSRGMNTEAFF | TGTGCCAGCAGCAGAGGGATGAACACTGAAGCTTTCTTT
. | TRBJ1-2 | TRBV4-1 | TRBD1 | CVSSHRTGQGSDNTF | TGCGTCAGCAGCCACAGGACGGGACAGGGGTCCGACAACACCTTC
. | TRBJ2-3 | TRBV29-1 | . | CSTGRDGDTQYF | TGCAGCACCGGACGAGATGGTGATACGCAGTATTTT
. | TRBJ1-5 | TRBV28 | . | CASTPDRRNQPQHF | TGTGCCAGCACCCCTGACAGGCGGAATCAGCCCCAGCATTTT
. | TRBJ1-2 | TRBV5-1 | . | CASSLEGGGYTF | TGCGCCAGCAGCTTGGAGGGGGGCGGCTACACCTTC
. | TRBJ2-3 | TRBV15 | TRBD2 | CATSNLRAGGSLSTDTQYF | TGTGCCACCAGCAACCTCAGAGCGGGAGGGAGCCTTAGCACAGATACGCAGTATTTT
. | TRBJ2-5 | TRBV5-1 | TRBD2 | CASSLGRGVQETQYF | TGCGCCAGCAGCTTGGGACGGGGGGTCCAAGAGACCCAGTACTTC
. | TRBJ1-3 | TRBV29-1 | . | CSVEDRYRGLDTIYF | TGCAGCGTTGAAGATCGGTATAGGGGACTAGACACCATATATTTT
. | TRBJ2-5 | TRBV7-2 | TRBD2 | CASSLRRRGGAKRGETQYF | TGTGCCAGCAGCTTGCGGCGGCGGGGGGGCGCTAAGAGAGGGGAGACCCAGTACTTC
. | TRBJ2-2 | TRBV7-9 | TRBD1 | CASSGATGSGTGELFF | TGTGCCAGCAGCGGGGCGACAGGGTCAGGGACCGGGGAGCTGTTTTTT
. | TRBJ1-5 | TRBV28 | . | CASLRQAYQPQHF | TGTGCCAGCTTAAGACAGGCCTATCAGCCCCAGCATTTT
. | TRBJ2-3 | TRBV7-9 | TRBD2 | CASSSLAGEDTQYF | TGTGCCAGCAGTTCACTAGCGGGAGAGGATACGCAGTATTTT
. | TRBJ1-6 | TRBV18 | . | CASSGQNSPLHF | TGTGCCAGCTCAGGACAGAATTCACCCCTCCACTTT
few | TRBJ2-7 | TRBV2 | . | CASSLLDQGYEQYF | TGTGCCAGCAGTCTTCTGGACCAGGGATACGAGCAGTACTTC